Here is one TCR beta chain with its context. Antigen specificity is unknown. The germline V gene has CDR1 LGHDT and CDR2 YNNKEL (reference sequence). This CDR3 region has 12 residues. The V gene lost 4 bases and the J gene lost 7 bases, with 10 bases spanning the gap. This sample is drawn from a study of human T cells and chemical hapten exposure. Study outcomes and limitations: TCRs above 1 in 1000 frequency stayed constant with DPC sensitization.

TCRdb re-called the 5' RACE reads with MiXCR, one entry per CDR3 protein. Of about 140,000 distinct CDR3 sequences in the sample, 4.1% were seen once. Unfractionated whole blood was the source of the extracted total RNA. The chain joins TRBV3-1 to TRBJ1-1, with D maybe TRBD1 (6 bases). This TCR derives from a female donor in good health. For the CDR3, the DNA is TGTGCCAGCAGCCGTTCGACAGGTGAAGCTTTCTTT. This sequence encodes CASSRSTGEAFF.